This T cell receptor beta chain was captured in a study of Tregs in tolerant kidney transplant recipients (dated by TCRdb to the late 2010s). With respect to the entire study: Related donors were used in the transplants with nonmyeloablative bone marrow transplantation, and mixed chimerism was transient in the human trials. TCRbeta sequencing was used in the study to identify donor-specific regulatory T cells before combined kidney and bone marrow transplantation, and the identified cells were then tracked after transplant.

This specimen's time point label, per the study, means: blood sample drawn before combined kidney and bone marrow transplant. Thawed PBMCs were FACS-sorted into unstimulated Tregs (CD4+CD25+CD127-), CD4+ non-Tregs (CD4+CD25-), CD4 cells and CD8 cells. Prior to Treg sorting, thawed PBMCs were rested overnight at 37 degrees C with 200 to 250 IU/ml IL-2. The patients were a few recipients of combined kidney and bone marrow transplants from the ITN036ST trial, and samples were available only for these trial subjects. Healthy control blood was processed to PBMCs by Ficoll density gradient and cryopreserved, and patient PBMCs were collected before and after transplant. Overall study results and their limits: Expanding Tregs with activated donor B cells appeared to identify the most biologically relevant and donor-specific TCRbeta repertoire. Donor-specific Treg expansion exceeded global Treg expansion in tolerant patients, suggesting antigen-driven rather than nonspecific expansion. Because only a small number of patients were included, the study had limitations, and the results will need to be validated in larger populations as well as under other immunosuppression protocols. For some patients the PCR primers changed over time, which made it impossible to compare the samples from those patients at the nucleotide level. Biological reproducibility was not directly addressed, though technical replication error appeared minimal.

Taken from the germline V gene, the CDR1 and CDR2 loops are SNHLY and FYNNEI. Cut back by 8 bases and 4 bases, the V and J ends lie 6 bases apart. From the cysteine up to the phenylalanine, the CDR3 has a length of 11 residues. The only DNA kept is the CDR3, 33 bases in frame from the first base. Points on this clone: Its antigen is unknown. No per-base quality is available; no much larger clone lies one base away.

For TCRbeta CDR3 sequencing, genomic DNA from the sorted cells was extracted using the QIAGEN DNeasy Blood and Tissue Kit. High-throughput TCRbeta CDR3 sequencing was carried out commercially through immunoSEQ, with PCR amplification with bias correction and internal controls included. In the paper's pipeline: Unique productive TCRbeta sequences were defined by CDR3 nucleotide sequence where primers matched, and otherwise by CDR3 amino acid sequence together with Vbeta and Jbeta genes. To correct sorting error, sequences shared between sorted populations at a frequency ratio of 2:1 or less were removed; the rest were assigned to the higher population. A sequence counted as donor-reactive if, in CFSE-low cells, the sequence had a frequency of at least 0.01% and was expanded at least 5-fold compared with unstimulated cells. Repertoire divergence was quantified by Jensen-Shannon divergence calculated from the top 100 TCRbeta sequences ranked by frequency. For samples with multiple sequencing runs, sorting error was corrected in each run separately before the runs were combined. The immuneACCESS repertoire file appears here via TCRdb, limited to in-frame rearrangements. These files lack a portion of the clones; in checked studies, under half of the deficit traces to unresolved V genes, and the cause of the others is not known. Clone size and V and J calls were adopted from that table, with D and trimming inferred from the DNA. In all, the sample holds tens of thousands of clones, and approximately 90% of those were seen once. The ten largest clones add up to about 0.34% of the sample.

This clonotype was sampled from a human donor who received a combined kidney and bone marrow transplant. The sequence is built from TRBV2 and TRBJ2-1; no D segment can be confidently identified. The sample consisted of Tregs from blood, taken before the transplant. The CDR3 here reads CASHLYNEQFF. The DNA reads as follows: TGTGCCAGCCATCTATACAATGAGCAGTTCTTC.